This TCR beta chain is from a study of blood T cell repertoires in COVID-19. The CDR3 consists of 15 residues. Germline V gives CDR1 MNHEY, CDR2 SVGAGI. V was trimmed by 6 bases and J by 1 base, leaving 15 bases between them. The assay was immunoSEQ multiplex PCR, and TCRdb's table has in-frame clones only and misses some. Of around 280,000 clones in the sample, around nine tenths were seen once. The TCR comes from a woman in her 30s with COVID-19, enrolled during active disease. The genes are TRBV6-5 and TRBJ1-1; D is possibly TRBD1 (6 bases). The sequenced sample was peripheral blood. The DNA for the CDR3 is TGTGCCAGCAGGGCCCGACCGACAGGGAACACTGAAGCTTTCTTT. Amino acid sequence: CASRARPTGNTEAFF.